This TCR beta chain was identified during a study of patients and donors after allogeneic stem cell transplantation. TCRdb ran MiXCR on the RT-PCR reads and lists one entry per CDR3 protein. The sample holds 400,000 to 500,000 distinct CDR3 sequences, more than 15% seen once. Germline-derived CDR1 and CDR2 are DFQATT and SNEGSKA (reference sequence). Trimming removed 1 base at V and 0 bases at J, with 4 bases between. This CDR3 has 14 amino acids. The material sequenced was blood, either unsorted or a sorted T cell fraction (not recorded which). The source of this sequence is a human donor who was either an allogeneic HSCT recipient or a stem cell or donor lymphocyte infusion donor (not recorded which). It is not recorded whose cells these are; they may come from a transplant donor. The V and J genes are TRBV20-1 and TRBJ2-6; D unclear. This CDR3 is CSARGLSGANVLTF. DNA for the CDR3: TGCAGTGCTAGAGGGCTCTCTGGGGCCAACGTCCTGACTTTC.